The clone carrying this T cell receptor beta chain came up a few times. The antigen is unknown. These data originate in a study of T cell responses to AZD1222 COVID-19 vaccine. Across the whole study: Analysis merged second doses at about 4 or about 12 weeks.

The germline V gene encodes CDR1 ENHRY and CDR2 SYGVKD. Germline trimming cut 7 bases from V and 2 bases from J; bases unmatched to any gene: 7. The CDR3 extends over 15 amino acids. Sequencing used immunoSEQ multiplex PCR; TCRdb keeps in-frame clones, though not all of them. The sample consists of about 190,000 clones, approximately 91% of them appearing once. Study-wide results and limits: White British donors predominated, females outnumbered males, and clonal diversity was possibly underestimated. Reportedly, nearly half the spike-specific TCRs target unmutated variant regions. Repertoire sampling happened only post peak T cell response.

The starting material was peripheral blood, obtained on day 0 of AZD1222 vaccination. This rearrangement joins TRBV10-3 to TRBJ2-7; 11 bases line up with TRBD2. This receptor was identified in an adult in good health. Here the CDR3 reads CAIKPTSGDPYEQYF. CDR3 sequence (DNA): TGTGCCATCAAGCCGACTAGCGGGGATCCCTACGAGCAGTACTTC.